These T cell receptor beta chains were read from a single sample in a study of T cell repertoires in cytomegalovirus infection. One entry per CDR3 protein, called by TCRdb with MiXCR from the reads. The sample records about 920,000 distinct CDR3 sequences, roughly 30% being singletons. Antigens for these TCRs are unknown. This specimen consisted of cultured CD8+ T cells from PBMCs, obtained from culture after CMV antigen stimulation. These receptors originate from a human donor in good health (CMV status not recorded). Some clones in this sample may be carry-over from other donors' samples. Both conserved end residues are part of each CDR3. A D gene is named only where the DNA matches it firmly. The size field is filled for only some rows; it gives once, few, many or a size class.

size: few
J: TRBJ2-7
D: TRBD2
V: TRBV6-8
CDR3: CASSPGLEGYEQYF
DNA: TGTGCCAGCAGTCCGGGACTAGAAGGCTACGAGCAGTACTTC

size: -
J: TRBJ2-5
D: -
V: TRBV28
CDR3: CASSPTANPGETQYF
DNA: TGTGCCAGCAGTCCTACCGCAAACCCTGGGGAGACCCAGTACTTC

size: few
J: TRBJ2-5
D: -
V: TRBV23-1
CDR3: CASSQSTVTETQYF
DNA: TGCGCCAGCAGTCAATCAACGGTGACGGAGACCCAGTACTTC

size: many
J: TRBJ1-1
D: -
V: TRBV12-3/TRBV12-4
CDR3: CASRWGLNTEAFF
DNA: TGTGCCAGCCGTTGGGGACTGAACACTGAAGCTTTCTTT

size: -
J: TRBJ2-1
D: TRBD2
V: TRBV4-2
CDR3: CASSTGGASRDEQFF
DNA: TGTGCCAGCAGCACCGGGGGGGCTTCCCGCGATGAGCAGTTCTTC

size: many
J: TRBJ2-5
D: -
V: TRBV7-2
CDR3: CASSHGGGETQYF
DNA: TGTGCCAGCAGTCATGGGGGAGGTGAGACCCAGTACTTC

size: few
J: TRBJ1-2
D: -
V: TRBV11-2
CDR3: CASSLGGSGYGYTF
DNA: TGTGCCAGCAGCTTAGGGGGATCTGGCTATGGCTACACCTTC

size: -
J: TRBJ2-5
D: -
V: TRBV10-3
CDR3: CAISAPGAETQYF
DNA: TGTGCCATCAGTGCCCCGGGGGCTGAGACCCAGTACTTC

size: many
J: TRBJ2-7
D: -
V: TRBV4-1
CDR3: CASSQVVDSSNYEQYF
DNA: TGCGCCAGCAGCCAAGTTGTAGACAGTTCCAACTACGAGCAGTACTTC

size: few
J: TRBJ2-1
D: TRBD2
V: TRBV3-1
CDR3: CASSHRLADEQFF
DNA: TGTGCCAGCAGCCACCGACTAGCAGATGAGCAGTTCTTC

size: -
J: TRBJ2-1
D: -
V: TRBV7-3
CDR3: CASSSPGLFNEQFF
DNA: TGTGCCAGCAGCTCCCCAGGGCTGTTTAATGAGCAGTTCTTC

size: once
J: TRBJ1-6
D: -
V: TRBV11-2
CDR3: CASSSATVKSPLHF
DNA: TGTGCCAGCAGCTCCGCCACGGTGAAATCACCCCTCCACTTT

size: -
J: TRBJ2-5
D: -
V: TRBV18
CDR3: CASSPRRGSVETQYF
DNA: TGTGCCAGCTCACCGCGACGTGGATCGGTGGAGACCCAGTACTTC

size: -
J: TRBJ1-1
D: TRBD1
V: TRBV7-8
CDR3: CASSLGGTGGLAEAFF
DNA: TGTGCCAGCAGCTTAGGGGGGACAGGGGGGTTAGCTGAAGCTTTCTTT

size: many
J: TRBJ2-5
D: -
V: TRBV7-6
CDR3: CASSFFQTGPQETQYF
DNA: TGTGCCAGCAGCTTCTTCCAGACGGGGCCCCAAGAGACCCAGTACTTC

size: once
J: TRBJ1-1
D: -
V: TRBV11-2
CDR3: CASSLWSRDWVNTEAFF
DNA: TGTGCCAGCAGCTTATGGAGTCGGGACTGGGTGAACACTGAAGCTTTCTTT